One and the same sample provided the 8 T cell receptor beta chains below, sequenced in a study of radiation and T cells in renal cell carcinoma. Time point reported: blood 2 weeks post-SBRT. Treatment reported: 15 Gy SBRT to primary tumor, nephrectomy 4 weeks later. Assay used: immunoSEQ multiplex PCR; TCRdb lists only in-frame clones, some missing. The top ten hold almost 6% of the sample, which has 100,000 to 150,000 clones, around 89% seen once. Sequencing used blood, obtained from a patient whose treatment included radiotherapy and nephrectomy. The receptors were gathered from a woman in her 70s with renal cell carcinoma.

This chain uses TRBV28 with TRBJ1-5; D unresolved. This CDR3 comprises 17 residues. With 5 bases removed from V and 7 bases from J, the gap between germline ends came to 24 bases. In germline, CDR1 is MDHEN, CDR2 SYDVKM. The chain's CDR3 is CASSVVQSLPLDQPQHF. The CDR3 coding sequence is TGTGCCAGCAGTGTAGTCCAGTCCCTTCCCCTGGACCAGCCCCAGCATTTT.

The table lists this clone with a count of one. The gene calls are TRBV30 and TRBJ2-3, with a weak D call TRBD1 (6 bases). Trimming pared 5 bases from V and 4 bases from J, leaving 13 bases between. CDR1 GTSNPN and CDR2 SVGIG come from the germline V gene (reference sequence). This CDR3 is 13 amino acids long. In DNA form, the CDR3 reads TGTGCCTGGGGACAGAGCGGTTCAGATACGCAGTATTTT. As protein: CAWGQSGSDTQYF.

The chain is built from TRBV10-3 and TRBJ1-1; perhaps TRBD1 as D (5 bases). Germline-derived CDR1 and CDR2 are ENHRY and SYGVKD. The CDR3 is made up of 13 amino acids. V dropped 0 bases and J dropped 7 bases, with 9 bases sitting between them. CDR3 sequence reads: CAISESMTDEAFF. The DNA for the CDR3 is TGTGCCATCAGTGAGTCTATGACAGATGAAGCTTTCTTT.

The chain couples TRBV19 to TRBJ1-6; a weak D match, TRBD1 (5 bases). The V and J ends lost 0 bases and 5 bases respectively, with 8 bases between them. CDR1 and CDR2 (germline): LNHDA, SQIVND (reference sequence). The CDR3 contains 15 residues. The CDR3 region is CASSIEGAHNSPLHF. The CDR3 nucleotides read TGTGCCAGTAGTATAGAAGGGGCTCATAATTCACCCCTCCACTTT. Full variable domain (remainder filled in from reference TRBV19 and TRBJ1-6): DGGITQSPKYLFRKEGQNVTLSCEQNLNHDAMYWYRQDPGQGLRLIYYSQIVNDFQKGDIAEGYSVSREKKESFPLTVTSAQKNPTAFYLCASSIEGAHNSPLHFGNGTRLTVT.

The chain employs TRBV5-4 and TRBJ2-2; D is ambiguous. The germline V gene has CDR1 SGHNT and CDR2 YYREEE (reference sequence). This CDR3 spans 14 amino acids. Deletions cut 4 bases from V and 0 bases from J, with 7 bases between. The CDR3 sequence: CASSTDPNTGELFF. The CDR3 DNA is TGTGCCAGCAGCACAGATCCGAACACCGGGGAGCTGTTTTTT.

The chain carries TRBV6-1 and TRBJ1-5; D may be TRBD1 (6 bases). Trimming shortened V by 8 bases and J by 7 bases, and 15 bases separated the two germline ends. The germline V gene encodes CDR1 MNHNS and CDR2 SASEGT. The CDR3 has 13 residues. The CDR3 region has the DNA TGTGCCAGCGCTACACAGGGAGGCCAGCCCCAGCATTTT. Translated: CASATQGGQPQHF.

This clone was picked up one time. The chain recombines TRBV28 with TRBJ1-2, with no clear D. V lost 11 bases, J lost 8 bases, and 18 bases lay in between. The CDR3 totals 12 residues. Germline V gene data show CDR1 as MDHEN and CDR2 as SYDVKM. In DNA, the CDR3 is TGTGCCGCCGGGCAGGCAGCGGGGGGCTACACCTTC. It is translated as CAAGQAAGGYTF.

CDR3 bases: TGCGCCAGCAGCCCCCTAGCGGGGTACACAGATACGCAGTATTTT. Encoded protein: CASSPLAGYTDTQYF. The chain has TRBV4-3 and TRBJ2-3, with 9 bases that match TRBD2. There are 15 residues in the CDR3. From germline, CDR1 is LGHNA and CDR2 YSLEER. Losses at the gene ends were 4 bases for V and 2 bases for J; bases not matched to a gene: 4.